This T cell receptor (beta chain) originates from a study of response to subunit inactivated influenza vaccine. This clonotype was seen many times. Its specificity is not known. Per germline, CDR1 SEHNR and CDR2 FQNEAQ (reference sequence). Trimming pared 10 bases from V and 5 bases from J, leaving 4 bases between. CDR3 length: 9 residues. Overall study results and limits: That few new T cells are recruited by each seasonal influenza vaccination was the authors' suggestion.

Each CDR3 protein gets one entry after TCRdb re-called the RT-PCR reads with MiXCR. This sample carries roughly 570,000 distinct CDR3 sequences, 14% of them seen once, and the ten largest clones take around 10%. The specimen comprised PBMCs from blood, sampled 11 to 12 days after vaccination. The receptor comes from a man between 50 and 59 years old who received an inactivated influenza vaccine. V is TRBV7-9 and J is TRBJ2-3, with D uncertain. The CDR3 coding sequence is TGTGCCATTGGAGATACGCAGTATTTT. Its protein product is CAIGDTQYF.